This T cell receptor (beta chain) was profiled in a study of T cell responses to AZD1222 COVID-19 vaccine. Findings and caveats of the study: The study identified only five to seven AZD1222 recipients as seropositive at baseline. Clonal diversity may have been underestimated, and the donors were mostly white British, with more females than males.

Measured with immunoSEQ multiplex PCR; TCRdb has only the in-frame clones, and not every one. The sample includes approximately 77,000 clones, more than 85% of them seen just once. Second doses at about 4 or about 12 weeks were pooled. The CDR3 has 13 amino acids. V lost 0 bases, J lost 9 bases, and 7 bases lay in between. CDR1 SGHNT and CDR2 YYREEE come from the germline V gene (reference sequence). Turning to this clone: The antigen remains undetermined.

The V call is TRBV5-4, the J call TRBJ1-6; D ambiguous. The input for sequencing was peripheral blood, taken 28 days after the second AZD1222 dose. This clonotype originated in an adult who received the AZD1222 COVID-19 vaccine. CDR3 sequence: CASSLAATSPLHF. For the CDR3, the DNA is TGTGCCAGCAGCTTGGCAGCTACTTCACCCCTCCACTTT.